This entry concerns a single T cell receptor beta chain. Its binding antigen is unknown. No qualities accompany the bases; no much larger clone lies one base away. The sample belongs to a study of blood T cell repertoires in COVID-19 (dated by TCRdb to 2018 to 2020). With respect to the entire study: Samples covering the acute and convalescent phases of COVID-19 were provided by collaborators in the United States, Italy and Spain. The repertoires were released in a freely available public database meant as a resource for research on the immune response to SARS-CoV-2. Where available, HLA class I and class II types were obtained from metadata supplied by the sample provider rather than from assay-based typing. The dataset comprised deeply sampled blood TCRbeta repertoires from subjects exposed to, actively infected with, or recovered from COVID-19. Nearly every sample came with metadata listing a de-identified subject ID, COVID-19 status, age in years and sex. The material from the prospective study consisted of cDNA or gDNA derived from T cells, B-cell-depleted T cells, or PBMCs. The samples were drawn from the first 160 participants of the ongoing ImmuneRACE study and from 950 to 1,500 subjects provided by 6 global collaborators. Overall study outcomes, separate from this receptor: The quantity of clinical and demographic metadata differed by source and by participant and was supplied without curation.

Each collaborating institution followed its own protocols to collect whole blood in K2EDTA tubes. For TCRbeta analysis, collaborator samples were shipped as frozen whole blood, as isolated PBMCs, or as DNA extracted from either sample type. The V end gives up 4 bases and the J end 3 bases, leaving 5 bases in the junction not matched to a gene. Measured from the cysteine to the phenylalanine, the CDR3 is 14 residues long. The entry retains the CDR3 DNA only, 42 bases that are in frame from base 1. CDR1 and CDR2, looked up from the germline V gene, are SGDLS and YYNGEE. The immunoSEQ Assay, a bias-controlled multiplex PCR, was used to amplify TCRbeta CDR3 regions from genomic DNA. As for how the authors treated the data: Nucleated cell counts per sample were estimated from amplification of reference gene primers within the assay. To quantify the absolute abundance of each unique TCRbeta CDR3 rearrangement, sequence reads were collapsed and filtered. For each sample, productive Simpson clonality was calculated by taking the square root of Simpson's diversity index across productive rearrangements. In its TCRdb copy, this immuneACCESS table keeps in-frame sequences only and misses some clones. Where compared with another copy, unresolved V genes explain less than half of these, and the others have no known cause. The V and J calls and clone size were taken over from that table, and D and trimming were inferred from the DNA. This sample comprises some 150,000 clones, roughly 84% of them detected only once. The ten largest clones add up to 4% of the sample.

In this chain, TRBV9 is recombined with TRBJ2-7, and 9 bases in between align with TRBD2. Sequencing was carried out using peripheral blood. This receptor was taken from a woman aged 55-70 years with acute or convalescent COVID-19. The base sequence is TGTGCCAGCAGCCCCCGACTAGCGGTCTACGAGCAGTACTTC. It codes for CASSPRLAVYEQYF.